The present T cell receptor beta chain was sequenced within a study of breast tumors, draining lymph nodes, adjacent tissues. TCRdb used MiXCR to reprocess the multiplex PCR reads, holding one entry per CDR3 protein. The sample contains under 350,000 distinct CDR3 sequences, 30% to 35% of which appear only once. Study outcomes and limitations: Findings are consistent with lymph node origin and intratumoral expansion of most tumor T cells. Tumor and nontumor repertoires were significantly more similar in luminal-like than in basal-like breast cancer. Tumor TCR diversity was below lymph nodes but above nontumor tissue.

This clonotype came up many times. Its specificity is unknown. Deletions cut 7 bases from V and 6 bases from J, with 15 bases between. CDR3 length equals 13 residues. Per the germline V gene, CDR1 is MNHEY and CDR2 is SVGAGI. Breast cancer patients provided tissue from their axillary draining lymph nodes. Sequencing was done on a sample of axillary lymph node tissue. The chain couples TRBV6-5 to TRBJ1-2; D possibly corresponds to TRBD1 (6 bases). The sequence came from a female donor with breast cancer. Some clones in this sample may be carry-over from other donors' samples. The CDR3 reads CASMPTGLDGYTF. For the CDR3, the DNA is TGTGCCAGCATGCCGACAGGATTAGATGGCTACACCTTC.